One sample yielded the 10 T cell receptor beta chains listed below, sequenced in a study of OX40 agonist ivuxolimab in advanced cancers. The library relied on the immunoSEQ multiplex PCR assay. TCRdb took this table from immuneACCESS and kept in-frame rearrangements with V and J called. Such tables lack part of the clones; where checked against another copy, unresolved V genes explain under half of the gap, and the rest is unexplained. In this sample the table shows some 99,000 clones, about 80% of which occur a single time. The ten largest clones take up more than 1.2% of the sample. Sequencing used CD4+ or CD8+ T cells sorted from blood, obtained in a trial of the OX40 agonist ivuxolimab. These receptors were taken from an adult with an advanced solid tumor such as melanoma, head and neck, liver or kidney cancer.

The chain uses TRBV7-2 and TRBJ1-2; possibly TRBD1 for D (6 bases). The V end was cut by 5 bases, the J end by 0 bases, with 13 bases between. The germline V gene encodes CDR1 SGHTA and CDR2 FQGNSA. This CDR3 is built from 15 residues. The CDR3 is CASSEHREANYGYTF. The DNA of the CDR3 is TGTGCCAGCAGCGAACACAGGGAAGCTAACTATGGCTACACCTTC. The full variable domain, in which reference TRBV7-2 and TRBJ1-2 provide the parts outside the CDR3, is GAGVSQSPSNKVTEKGKDVELRCDPISGHTALYWYRQSLGQGLEFLIYFQGNSAPDKSGLPSDRFSAERTGGSVSTLTIQRTQQEDSAVYLCASSEHREANYGYTFGSGTRLTVV.

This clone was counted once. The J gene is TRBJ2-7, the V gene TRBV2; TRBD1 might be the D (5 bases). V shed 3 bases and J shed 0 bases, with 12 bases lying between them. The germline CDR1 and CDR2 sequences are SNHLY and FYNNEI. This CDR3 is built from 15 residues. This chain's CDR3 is CASSDDRYLSYEQYF. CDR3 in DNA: TGTGCCAGCAGTGATGACAGATACCTCTCCTACGAGCAGTACTTC.

In DNA form, the CDR3 reads TGCGCCAGCAGCCGTGACTTGAACACTGAAGCTTTCTTT. Translating it yields CASSRDLNTEAFF. The genes are TRBV5-1 and TRBJ1-1; D gene uncertain. Germline values: CDR1 SGHRS, CDR2 YFSETQ. The CDR3 has 13 amino acids. Trimming shortened V by 4 bases and J by 0 bases, and 7 bases separated the two germline ends.

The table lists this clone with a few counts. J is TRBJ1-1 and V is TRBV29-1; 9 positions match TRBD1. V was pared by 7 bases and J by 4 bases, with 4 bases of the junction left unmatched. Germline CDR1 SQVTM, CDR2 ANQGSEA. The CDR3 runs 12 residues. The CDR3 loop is CSAQGATTEAFF. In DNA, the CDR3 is TGCAGCGCACAGGGGGCTACCACTGAAGCTTTCTTT.

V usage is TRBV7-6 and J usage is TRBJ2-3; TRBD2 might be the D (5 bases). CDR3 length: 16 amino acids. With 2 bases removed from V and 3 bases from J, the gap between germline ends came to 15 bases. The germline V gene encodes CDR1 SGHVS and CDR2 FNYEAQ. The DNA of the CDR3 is TGTGCCAGCAGCTTACGGGTGGGAGCGAAGACAGATACGCAGTATTTT. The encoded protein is CASSLRVGAKTDTQYF.

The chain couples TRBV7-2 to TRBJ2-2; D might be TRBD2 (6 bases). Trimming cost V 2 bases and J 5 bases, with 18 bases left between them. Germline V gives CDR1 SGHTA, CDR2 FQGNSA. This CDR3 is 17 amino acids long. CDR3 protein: CASSLYWGGGRTGELFF. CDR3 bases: TGTGCCAGCAGCTTATATTGGGGAGGAGGGAGGACCGGGGAGCTGTTTTTT. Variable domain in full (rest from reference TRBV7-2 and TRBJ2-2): GAGVSQSPSNKVTEKGKDVELRCDPISGHTALYWYRQSLGQGLEFLIYFQGNSAPDKSGLPSDRFSAERTGGSVSTLTIQRTQQEDSAVYLCASSLYWGGGRTGELFFGEGSRLTVL.

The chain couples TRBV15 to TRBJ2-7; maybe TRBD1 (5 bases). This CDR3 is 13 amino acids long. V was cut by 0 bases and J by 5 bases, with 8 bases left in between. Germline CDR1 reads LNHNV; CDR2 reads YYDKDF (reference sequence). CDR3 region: CATSRDRVHEQYF. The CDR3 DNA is TGTGCCACCAGCAGAGACAGGGTTCACGAGCAGTACTTC.

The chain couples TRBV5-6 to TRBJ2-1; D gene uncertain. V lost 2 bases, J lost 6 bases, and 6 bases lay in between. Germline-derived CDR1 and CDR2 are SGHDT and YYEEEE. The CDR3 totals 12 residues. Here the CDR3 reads CASSFLRNEQFF. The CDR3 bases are TGTGCCAGCAGCTTTTTGCGCAATGAGCAGTTCTTC.

The CDR3 DNA follows: TGTGCCAGCAGCGTACAGGGGGTCGACAATGAGCAGTTCTTC. This sequence encodes CASSVQGVDNEQFF. This chain connects TRBV9 to TRBJ2-1; 7 bases align to TRBD1. The CDR3 runs 14 residues. V trimming: 1 base; J trimming: 5 bases; junction bases outside the gene matches: 3. Germline assignment: CDR1 SGDLS and CDR2 YYNGEE.

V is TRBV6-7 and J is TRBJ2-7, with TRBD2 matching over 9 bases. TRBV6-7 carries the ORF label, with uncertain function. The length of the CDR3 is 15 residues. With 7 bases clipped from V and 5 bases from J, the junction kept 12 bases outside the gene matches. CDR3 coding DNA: TGTGCCAGCAAAAAGCGGGAGGTCCTCTTAGACGAGCAGTACTTC. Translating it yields CASKKREVLLDEQYF.